A single sample is the source of the 15 T cell receptor beta chains below, sequenced in a study of human T cells and chemical hapten exposure listed by TCRdb under 2021. What the time point label conveys for this sample: patch test 1, 2 weeks after DPC sensitization. The meaning of the sample's treatment or condition label: therapeutic diphenylcyclopropenone sensitization with weekly scalp DPC. The library came from RACE. The sample was run on a NextSeq 500. The public reads were reanalyzed by TCRdb: fastp trimming at Q25, MiXCR alignment, in-frame beta chains only. Identical CDR3 protein sequences are pooled into one entry, listed with their most common genes and DNA. Recorded for this sample are roughly 120,000 distinct CDR3 sequences; approximately 15% of them occurred a single time. Of the sample, around 0.84% is held by the ten largest clones. The source was whole blood, collected in connection with sensitization to the hapten diphenylcyclopropenone (DPC). The receptors here all came from a man between 18 and 35 years old with alopecia areata. Some clones in this sample may be carry-over from other donors' samples.

This chain links TRBV7-2 with TRBJ1-3; D may be TRBD1 (5 bases). CDR3 length: 15 amino acids. The germline V and J ends were trimmed by 4 bases and 6 bases, with 16 bases remaining between them. Germline CDR1 and CDR2: SGHTA and FQGNSA. Here the CDR3 reads CASSSRGGGKNTIYF. In DNA form, the CDR3 reads TGTGCCAGCAGCTCGCGTGGTGGGGGGAAAAACACCATATATTTT.

This clonotype has a handful of counts. The V gene is TRBV7-9, the J gene TRBJ2-7, with 9 positions matching TRBD1. From germline, CDR1 is SEHNR and CDR2 FQNEAQ (reference sequence). With V trimmed by 5 bases and J by 3 bases, 11 bases remained unmatched. The CDR3 consists of 16 residues. The CDR3 sequence is CASSPQLGTGIYEQYF. DNA for the CDR3: TGTGCCAGCAGCCCCCAGCTCGGGACAGGGATCTACGAGCAGTACTTC.

In this sample, this clonotype turned up a few times. V is TRBV5-1 and J is TRBJ2-1, with 8 bases that match TRBD1. Unmatched junction bases numbered 4, after V lost 4 bases and J lost 4 bases. CDR1 and CDR2 (germline): SGHRS, YFSETQ. This CDR3 contains 14 residues. CDR3 DNA: TGCGCCAGCAGCGGCCGGGACAGGTACAATGAGCAGTTCTTC. Amino acids: CASSGRDRYNEQFF.

Only a few counts were recorded for this clonotype. This chain links TRBV5-6 with TRBJ1-2, with 7 bases matching TRBD1. The ends lost 4 bases at V and 2 bases at J; junction bases unmatched: 5. This CDR3 region has 14 residues. Germline V lookup: CDR1 SGHDT, CDR2 YYEEEE. The CDR3 nucleotides read TGTGCCAGCAGCCCTCGGACAGGAAACTATGGCTACACCTTC. Translation gives CASSPRTGNYGYTF.

V and J are TRBV12-3 or TRBV12-4 and TRBJ2-2, with 9 bases fitting TRBD1. This CDR3 contains 15 residues. The ends lost 3 bases at V and 7 bases at J; junction bases unmatched: 6. The CDR3 DNA reads TGTGCCAGCAGTTTGAACAGGGGGCTGGGCGGGGAGCTGTTTTTT. It translates to CASSLNRGLGGELFF.

At least ten counts were recorded for this clonotype. J is TRBJ2-2 and V is TRBV28, with unresolved D. Trimming pared 6 bases from V and 3 bases from J, leaving 8 bases between. Per the germline V gene, CDR1 is MDHEN and CDR2 is SYDVKM. This CDR3 comprises 13 residues. The DNA for the CDR3 is TGTGCCAGCAGGGACGCGGACACCGGGGAGCTGTTTTTT. Protein product: CASRDADTGELFF.

This clonotype was seen ten or more times. This chain uses TRBV7-8 with TRBJ2-1; 16 nucleotides match TRBD2. V lost 5 bases and J lost 0; bases outside the gene matches: 10. The CDR3 is 20 residues long. The germline V gene encodes CDR1 SGHVS and CDR2 FQNEAQ. DNA for the CDR3: TGTGCCAGCAGCACTACCGGGACTAGCGGGGGGGCGAGCTCCTACAATGAGCAGTTCTTC. It codes for CASSTTGTSGGASSYNEQFF.

This clonotype appeared a few times. V is TRBV2 and J is TRBJ2-7; 12 positions agree with TRBD2. This CDR3 contains 16 residues. The V gene end was trimmed by 6 bases and the J gene end by 2 bases; junction bases not matched to a gene: 8. CDR1 is SNHLY, CDR2 FYNNEI, per germline. The CDR3 here is CASRELAGGLTYEQYF. The CDR3 DNA reads TGTGCCAGCAGGGAACTAGCGGGGGGCCTTACCTACGAGCAGTACTTC.

This clonotype occurred a few times. V usage is TRBV5-6 and J usage is TRBJ1-6, with 9 nucleotides matching TRBD1. Germline assignment: CDR1 SGHDT and CDR2 YYEEEE. This CDR3 has 19 residues. With V trimmed by 0 bases and J by 1 base, 8 bases remained unmatched. This chain's CDR3 is CASSLAHGTGRSYNSPLHF. The CDR3 nucleotides read TGTGCCAGCAGCTTGGCCCATGGGACAGGGAGGTCCTATAATTCACCCCTCCACTTT.

This clonotype was seen a handful of times. The gene calls are TRBV7-9 and TRBJ2-7; D call uncertain. CDR1 is SEHNR, CDR2 FQNEAQ, per germline (reference sequence). Deletions cut 4 bases from V and 2 bases from J, with 15 bases between. There are 15 residues in the CDR3. CDR3 in DNA: TGTGCCAGCAGCTCCCCAGCGACATTGACCTACGAGCAGTACTTC. Translated: CASSSPATLTYEQYF.

This clonotype was recorded a few times. The CDR3 spells CASSLGASSYEQYV. The CDR3 region has the DNA TGTGCCAGCAGTTTAGGCGCGAGCTCCTACGAGCAGTACGTC. The chain combines TRBV6-2 or TRBV6-3 with TRBJ2-7; D is undetermined. Germline values: CDR1 MNHEY, CDR2 SVGEGT. The ends were cut back, 4 bases at V and 0 bases at J, with 10 bases in the middle. The CDR3 is made up of 14 amino acids.

This clonotype has a handful of counts. V and J are TRBV28 and TRBJ2-7; 9 bases match TRBD1. The CDR3 runs 15 residues. The germline CDR1 and CDR2 sequences are MDHEN and SYDVKM. Unmatched junction bases numbered 1, after V lost 1 base and J lost 0 bases. The CDR3 reads CASSLYRGPSYEQYF. The CDR3 DNA is TGTGCCAGCAGTTTATACAGGGGGCCCTCCTACGAGCAGTACTTC. Full variable domain (remainder filled in from reference TRBV28 and TRBJ2-7): DVKVTQSSRYLVKRTGEKVFLECVQDMDHENMFWYRQDPGLGLRLIYFSYDVKMKEKGDIPEGYSVSREKKERFSLILESASTNQTSMYLCASSLYRGPSYEQYFGPGTRLTVT.

This clonotype has only a few counts. The gene calls are TRBV7-2 and TRBJ2-1, with D maybe TRBD2 (5 bases). V lost 4 bases and J lost 0, with 10 bases in between. This CDR3 spans 15 amino acids. Germline-derived CDR1 and CDR2 are SGHTA and FQGNSA. The CDR3 bases are TGTGCCAGCAGCTATGAGCGGAGCTCCTACAATGAGCAGTTCTTC. Its translation is CASSYERSSYNEQFF.

The table lists this clonotype with a few counts. This chain joins TRBV5-6 and TRBJ2-4, with D unclear. The germline gives CDR1 SGHDT, CDR2 YYEEEE. This CDR3 has 15 residues. Trimming removed 4 bases at V and 0 bases at J, with 11 bases between. The CDR3: CASSAYRLAKNIQYF. In nucleotides, the CDR3 is TGTGCCAGCAGCGCCTACAGACTAGCCAAAAACATTCAGTACTTC.

This clonotype was detected only a few times. The chain links TRBV29-1 to TRBJ2-2, with 8 bases identical to TRBD1. The CDR3 extends over 13 amino acids. Trimming cost V 7 bases and J 1 base; bases outside gene matches: 2. The germline V gene encodes CDR1 SQVTM and CDR2 ANQGSEA. The CDR3 loop is CSGGQGNTGELFF. In DNA form, the CDR3 reads TGCAGCGGAGGACAGGGGAACACCGGGGAGCTGTTTTTT.